Described below is a single T cell receptor (beta chain) sequence and its context. Its target is not known. The data were taken from a study of CD4+ T cells in melanoma. Study-wide findings and caveats: A reported correlation linked neoantigen-specific CD4+ T cells to CD8+, macrophage and B cell function. Neoantigen-specific CD4+ T cells in melanoma reportedly had diverse differentiation states.

The germline CDR1 and CDR2 sequences are SGHAT and FQNNGV. Deletions cut 5 bases from V and 6 bases from J, with 14 bases between. The CDR3 is 14 residues long. Method: immunoSEQ multiplex PCR; TCRdb's copy keeps in-frame clones and lacks some. This sample has about 50,000 clones, with 75% to 90% found just once. The TCR originated in a human donor with melanoma. Sequences were obtained from peripheral blood. This chain connects TRBV11-2 to TRBJ2-4, with a possible D match to TRBD2 (7 bases). The CDR3: CASSRGGRGNIQYF. In nucleotides, the CDR3 is TGTGCCAGCAGCCGCGGGGGCCGGGGAAACATTCAGTACTTC.